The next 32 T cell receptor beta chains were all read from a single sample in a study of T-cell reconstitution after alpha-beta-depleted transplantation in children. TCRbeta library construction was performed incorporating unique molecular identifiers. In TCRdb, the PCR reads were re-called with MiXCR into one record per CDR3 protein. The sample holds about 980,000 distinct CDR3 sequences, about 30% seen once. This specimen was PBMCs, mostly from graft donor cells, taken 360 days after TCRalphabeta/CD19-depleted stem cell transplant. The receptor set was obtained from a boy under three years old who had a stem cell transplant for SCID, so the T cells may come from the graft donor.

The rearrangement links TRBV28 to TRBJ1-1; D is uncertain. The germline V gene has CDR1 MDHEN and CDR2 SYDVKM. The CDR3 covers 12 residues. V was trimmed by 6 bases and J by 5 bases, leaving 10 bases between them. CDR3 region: CASSPPLTEAFF. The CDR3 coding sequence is TGTGCCAGCAGCCCACCTCTGACTGAAGCTTTCTTT.

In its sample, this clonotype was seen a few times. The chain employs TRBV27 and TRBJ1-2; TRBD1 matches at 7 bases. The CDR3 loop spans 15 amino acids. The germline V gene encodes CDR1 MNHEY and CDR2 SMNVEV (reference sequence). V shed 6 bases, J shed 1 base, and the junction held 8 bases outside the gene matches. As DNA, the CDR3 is TGTGCCAGCAGAAAACCGGGACAGCATAACTATGGCTACACCTTC. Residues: CASRKPGQHNYGYTF.

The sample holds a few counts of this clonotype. CDR3: CSAPSRQGIGYEQYF. The CDR3 bases are TGCAGTGCGCCTAGCCGACAGGGAATAGGCTACGAGCAGTACTTC. This chain uses TRBV20-1 with TRBJ2-7, with 7 bases matching TRBD1. This CDR3 has 15 amino acids. CDR1 and CDR2 (germline): DFQATT, SNEGSKA (reference sequence). V lost 6 bases to trimming and J lost 3 bases; unmatched junction nucleotides: 14.

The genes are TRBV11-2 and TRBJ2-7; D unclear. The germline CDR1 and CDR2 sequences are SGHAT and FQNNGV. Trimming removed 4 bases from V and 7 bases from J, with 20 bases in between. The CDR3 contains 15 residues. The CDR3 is CASSSRTGSLYEQYF. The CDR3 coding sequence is TGTGCCAGCAGCTCACGGACCGGGTCCCTCTATGAGCAGTACTTC.

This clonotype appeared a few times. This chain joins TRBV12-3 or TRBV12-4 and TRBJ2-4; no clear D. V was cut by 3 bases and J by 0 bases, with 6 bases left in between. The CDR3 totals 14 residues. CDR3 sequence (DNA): TGTGCCAGCAGTTTGGCTTTAGCCAAAAACATTCAGTACTTC. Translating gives CASSLALAKNIQYF.

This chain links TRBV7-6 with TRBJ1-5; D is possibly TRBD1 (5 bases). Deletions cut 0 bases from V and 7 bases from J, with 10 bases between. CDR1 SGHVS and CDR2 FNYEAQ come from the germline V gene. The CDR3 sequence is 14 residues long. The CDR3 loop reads CASSLAQGSQPQHF. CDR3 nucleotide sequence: TGTGCCAGCAGCTTAGCGCAGGGAAGCCAGCCCCAGCATTTT.

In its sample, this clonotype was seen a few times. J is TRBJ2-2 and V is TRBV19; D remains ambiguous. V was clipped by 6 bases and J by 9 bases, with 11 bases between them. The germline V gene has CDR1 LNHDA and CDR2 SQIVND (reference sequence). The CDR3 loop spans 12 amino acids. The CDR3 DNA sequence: TGTGCCAGTAGGTCTGGCCCCCGGGAGCTGTTTTTT. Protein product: CASRSGPRELFF.

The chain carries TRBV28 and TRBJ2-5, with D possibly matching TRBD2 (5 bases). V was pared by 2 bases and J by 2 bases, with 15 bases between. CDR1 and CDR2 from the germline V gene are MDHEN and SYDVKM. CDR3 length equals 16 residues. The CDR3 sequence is CASSLLQTRVQETQYF. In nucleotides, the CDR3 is TGTGCCAGCAGTTTACTTCAAACTAGAGTGCAAGAGACCCAGTACTTC.

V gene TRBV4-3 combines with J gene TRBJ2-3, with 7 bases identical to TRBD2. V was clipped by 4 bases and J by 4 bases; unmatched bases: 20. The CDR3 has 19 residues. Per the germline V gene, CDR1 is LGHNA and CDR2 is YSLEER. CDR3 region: CASSRSTPGRTRFADTQYF. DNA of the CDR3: TGCGCCAGCAGCCGTTCCACCCCGGGGCGGACTAGATTCGCAGATACGCAGTATTTT.

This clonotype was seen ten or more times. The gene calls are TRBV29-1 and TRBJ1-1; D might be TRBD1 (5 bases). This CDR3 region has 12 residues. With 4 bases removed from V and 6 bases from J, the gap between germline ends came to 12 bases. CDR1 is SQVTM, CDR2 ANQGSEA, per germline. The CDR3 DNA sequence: TGCAGCGTTGCCTCAGGGAGGGCTGAAGCTTTCTTT. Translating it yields CSVASGRAEAFF.

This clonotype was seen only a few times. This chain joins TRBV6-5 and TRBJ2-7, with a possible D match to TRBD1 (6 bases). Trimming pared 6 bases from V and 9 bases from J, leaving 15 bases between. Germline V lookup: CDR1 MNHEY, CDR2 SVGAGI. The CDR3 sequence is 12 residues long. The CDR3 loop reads CASRSSGTPQYF. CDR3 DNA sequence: TGTGCCAGCAGGTCGTCCGGGACACCGCAGTACTTC.

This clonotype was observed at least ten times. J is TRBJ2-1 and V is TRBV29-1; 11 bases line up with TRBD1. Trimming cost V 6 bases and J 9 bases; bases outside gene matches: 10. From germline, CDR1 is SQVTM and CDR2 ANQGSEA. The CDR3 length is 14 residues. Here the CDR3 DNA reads TGCAGCGTAGTGGACAGGGGGCATTTCGGTGAGCAGTTCTTC. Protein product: CSVVDRGHFGEQFF.

The CDR3 DNA is TGCGCCAGCAGCTTGGCCGGAGCACCAGCCGGCACAGATACGCAGTATTTT. Its protein product is CASSLAGAPAGTDTQYF. The rearrangement joins TRBV5-1 to TRBJ2-3; unclear D gene. CDR3 length equals 17 residues. V lost 0 bases and J 1 base, leaving 15 bases between the germline ends. Germline assignment: CDR1 SGHRS and CDR2 YFSETQ.

This CDR3 reads CASSYEGGLYQPQHF. For the CDR3, the DNA is TGTGCCAGCAGTTACGAGGGAGGGTTATATCAGCCCCAGCATTTT. This chain joins TRBV6-2 or TRBV6-3 and TRBJ1-5; D ambiguous. Germline CDR1 MNHEY, CDR2 SVGEGT. Trimming shortened V by 2 bases and J by 5 bases, and 13 bases separated the two germline ends. This CDR3 has 15 residues.

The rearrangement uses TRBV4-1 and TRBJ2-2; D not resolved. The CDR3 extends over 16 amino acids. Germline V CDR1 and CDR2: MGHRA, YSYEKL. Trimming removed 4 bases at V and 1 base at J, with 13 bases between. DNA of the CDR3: TGCGCCAGCAGCCTCCTACCGTTGGTGAACACCGGGGAGCTGTTTTTT. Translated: CASSLLPLVNTGELFF.

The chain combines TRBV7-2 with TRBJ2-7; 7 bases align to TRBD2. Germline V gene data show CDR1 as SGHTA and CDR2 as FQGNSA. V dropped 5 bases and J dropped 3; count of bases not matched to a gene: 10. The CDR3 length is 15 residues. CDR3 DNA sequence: TGTGCCAGCAGCGAGTTACCGGGACTACGCTACGAGCAGTACTTC. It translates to CASSELPGLRYEQYF.

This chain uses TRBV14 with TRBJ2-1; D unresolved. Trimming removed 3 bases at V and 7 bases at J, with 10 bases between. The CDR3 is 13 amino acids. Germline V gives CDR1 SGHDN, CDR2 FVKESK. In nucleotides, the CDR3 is TGTGCCAGCAGCCAGGGAATATGGAATGAGCAGTTCTTC. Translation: CASSQGIWNEQFF.

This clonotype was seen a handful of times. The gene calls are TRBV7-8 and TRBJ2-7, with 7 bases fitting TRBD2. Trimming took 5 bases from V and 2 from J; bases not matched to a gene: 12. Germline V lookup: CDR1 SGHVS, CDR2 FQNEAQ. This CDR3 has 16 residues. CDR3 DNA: TGTGCCAGCAGCCTAGACCTAGCGGTCCTTACCTACGAGCAGTACTTC. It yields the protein CASSLDLAVLTYEQYF.

CDR3 in DNA: TGTGCCAGCAGCGACGCGACAGGGTCTCAGCCCCAGCATTTT. This encodes CASSDATGSQPQHF. The rearrangement uses TRBV11-1 and TRBJ1-5; TRBD1 aligns across 7 bases. The CDR3 is made up of 14 amino acids. Unmatched junction bases numbered 7, after V lost 5 bases and J lost 6 bases. Germline assignment: CDR1 SGHAT and CDR2 FQDESV (reference sequence).

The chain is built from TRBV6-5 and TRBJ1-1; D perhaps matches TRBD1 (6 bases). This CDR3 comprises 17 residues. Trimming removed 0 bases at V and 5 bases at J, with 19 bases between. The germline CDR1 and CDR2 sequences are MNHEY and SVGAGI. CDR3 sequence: CASSYSIGWGRLTEAFF. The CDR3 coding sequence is TGTGCCAGCAGTTACTCGATCGGCTGGGGGCGGTTGACTGAAGCTTTCTTT.

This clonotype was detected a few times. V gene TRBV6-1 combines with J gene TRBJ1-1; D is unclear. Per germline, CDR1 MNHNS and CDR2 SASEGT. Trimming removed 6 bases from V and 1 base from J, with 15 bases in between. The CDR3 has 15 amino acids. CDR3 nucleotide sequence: TGTGCCAGCAGACACCCCTACCTCCAGAACACTGAAGCTTTCTTT. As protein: CASRHPYLQNTEAFF.

The CDR3, as DNA: TGTGCCATCAGTGATGGGTCCCGACCGGCAACGCAGTATTTT. This sequence encodes CAISDGSRPATQYF. The V call is TRBV10-3, the J call TRBJ2-3, with D unresolved. V was cut by 3 bases and J by 9 bases, with 16 bases left in between. Germline CDR1 is ENHRY and CDR2 is SYGVKD. This CDR3 spans 14 amino acids.

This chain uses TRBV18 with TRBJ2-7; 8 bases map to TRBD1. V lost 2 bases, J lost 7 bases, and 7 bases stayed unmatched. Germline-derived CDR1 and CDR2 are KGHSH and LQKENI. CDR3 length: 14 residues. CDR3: CASSPESRGQEQYF. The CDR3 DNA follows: TGTGCCAGCTCACCAGAGAGCAGGGGGCAAGAGCAGTACTTC.

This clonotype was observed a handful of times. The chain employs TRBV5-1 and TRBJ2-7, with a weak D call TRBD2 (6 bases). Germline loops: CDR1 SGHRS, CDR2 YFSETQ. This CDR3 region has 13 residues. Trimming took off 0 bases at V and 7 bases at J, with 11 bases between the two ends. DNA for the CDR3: TGCGCCAGCAGCTTGGTTGCGGGGCGAGAGCAGTACTTC. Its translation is CASSLVAGREQYF.

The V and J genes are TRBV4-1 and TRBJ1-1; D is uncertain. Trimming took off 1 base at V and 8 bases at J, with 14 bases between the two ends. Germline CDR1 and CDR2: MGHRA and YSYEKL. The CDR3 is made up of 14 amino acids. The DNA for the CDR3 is TGCGCCAGCAGCCAAGTTACCCGGCCGAGGGAAGCTTTCTTT. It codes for CASSQVTRPREAFF.

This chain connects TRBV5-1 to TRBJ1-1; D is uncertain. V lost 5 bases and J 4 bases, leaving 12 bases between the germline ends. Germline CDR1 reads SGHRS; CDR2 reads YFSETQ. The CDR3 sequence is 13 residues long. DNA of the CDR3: TGCGCCAGCAGACAAAGGGAGGGCACTGAAGCTTTCTTT. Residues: CASRQREGTEAFF.

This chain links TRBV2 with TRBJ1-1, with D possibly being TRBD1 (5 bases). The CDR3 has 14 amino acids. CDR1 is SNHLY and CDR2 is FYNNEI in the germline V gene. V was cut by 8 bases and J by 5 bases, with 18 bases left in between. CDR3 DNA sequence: TGTGCCAGCGTACGGTCCCTGGGGGGTACTGAAGCTTTCTTT. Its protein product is CASVRSLGGTEAFF.

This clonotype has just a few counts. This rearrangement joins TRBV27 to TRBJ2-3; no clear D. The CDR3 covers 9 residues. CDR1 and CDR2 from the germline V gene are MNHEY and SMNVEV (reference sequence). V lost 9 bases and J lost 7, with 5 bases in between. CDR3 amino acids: CARGYTQYF. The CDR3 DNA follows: TGTGCCAGGGGTTATACGCAGTATTTT.

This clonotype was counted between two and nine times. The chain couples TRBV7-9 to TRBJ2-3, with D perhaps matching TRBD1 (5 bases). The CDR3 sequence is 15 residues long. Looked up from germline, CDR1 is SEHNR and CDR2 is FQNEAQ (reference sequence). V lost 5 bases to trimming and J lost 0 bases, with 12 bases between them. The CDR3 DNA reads TGTGCCAGCAGCCGACAGTATCAGAGCACAGATACGCAGTATTTT. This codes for CASSRQYQSTDTQYF.

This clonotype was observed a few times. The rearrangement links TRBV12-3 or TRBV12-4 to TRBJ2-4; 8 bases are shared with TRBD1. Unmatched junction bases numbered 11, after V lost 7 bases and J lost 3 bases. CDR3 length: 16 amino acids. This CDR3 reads CASTLQGALGKNIQYF. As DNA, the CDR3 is TGTGCCAGCACCCTGCAGGGGGCGTTGGGCAAAAACATTCAGTACTTC.

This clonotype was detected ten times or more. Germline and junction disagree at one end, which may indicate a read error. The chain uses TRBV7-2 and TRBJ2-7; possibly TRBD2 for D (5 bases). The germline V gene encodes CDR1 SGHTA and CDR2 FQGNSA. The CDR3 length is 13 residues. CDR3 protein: CASSFPGNYEQYF. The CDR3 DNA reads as TGCGCCAGCAGCTTTCCGGGGAACTACGAGCAGTACTTC.

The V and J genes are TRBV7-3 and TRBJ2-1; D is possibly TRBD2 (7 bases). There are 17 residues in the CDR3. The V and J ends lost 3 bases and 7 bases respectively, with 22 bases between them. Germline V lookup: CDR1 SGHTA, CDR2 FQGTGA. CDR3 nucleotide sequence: TGTGCCAGCAGCTTGAGTTCTAGGGGGGGTGGTGTAAATGAGCAGTTCTTC. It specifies CASSLSSRGGGVNEQFF.